The source of this T cell receptor beta chain is a study of blood T cell repertoires in COVID-19. Study at large: T cells, B-cell-depleted T cells, or PBMCs provided the cDNA or gDNA that served as material.

The V and J ends lost 0 bases and 10 bases, in that order; junction bases with no gene match: 4. Germline CDR1 and CDR2: SGHKS and YYEKEE (reference sequence). The CDR3 has 13 amino acids. Libraries were prepared by immunoSEQ multiplex PCR; TCRdb keeps only in-frame clonotypes and omits some of them. The table has 81,000 or so clones, around 88% seen once; the top ten hold approximately 8%. In this sample, this clone turned up once. This chain connects TRBV5-5 to TRBJ2-3; 8 bases line up with TRBD2. This clonotype originated in a man in his fifties with active COVID-19. Sequencing was carried out using peripheral blood. The CDR3 DNA reads TGTGCCAGCAGCTTGGTTAGCGGGAATCCGCAGTATTTT. It yields the protein CASSLVSGNPQYF. The complete variable domain, with remaining parts taken from reference TRBV5-5 and TRBJ2-3, reads DAGVTQSPTHLIKTRGQQVTLRCSPISGHKSVSWYQQVLGQGPQFIFQYYEKEERGRGNFPDRFSARQFPNYSSELNVNALLLGDSALYLCASSLVSGNPQYFGPGTRLTVL.